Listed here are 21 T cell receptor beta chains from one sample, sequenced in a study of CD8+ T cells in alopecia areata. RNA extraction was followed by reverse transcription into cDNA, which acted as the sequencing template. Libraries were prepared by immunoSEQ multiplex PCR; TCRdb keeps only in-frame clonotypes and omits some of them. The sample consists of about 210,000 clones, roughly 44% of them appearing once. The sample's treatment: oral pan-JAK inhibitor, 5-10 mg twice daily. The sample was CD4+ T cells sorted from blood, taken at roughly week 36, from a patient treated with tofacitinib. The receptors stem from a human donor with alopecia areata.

The CDR3 reads CSVGQTGSPNTGELFF. The CDR3 DNA reads as TGCAGCGTGGGACAGACAGGGAGCCCGAACACCGGGGAGCTGTTTTTT. V gene TRBV29-1 combines with J gene TRBJ2-2, with 7 bases fitting TRBD1. V was clipped by 6 bases and J by 0 bases; unmatched bases: 10. CDR3 length: 16 residues. Per the germline V gene, CDR1 is SQVTM and CDR2 is ANQGSEA.

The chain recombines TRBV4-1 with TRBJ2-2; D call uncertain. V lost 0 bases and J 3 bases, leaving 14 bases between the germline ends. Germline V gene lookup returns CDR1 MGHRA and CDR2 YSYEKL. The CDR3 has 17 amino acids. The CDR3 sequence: CASSQDRFAPYTGELFF. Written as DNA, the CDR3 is TGCGCCAGCAGCCAAGATCGGTTCGCACCCTACACCGGGGAGCTGTTTTTT.

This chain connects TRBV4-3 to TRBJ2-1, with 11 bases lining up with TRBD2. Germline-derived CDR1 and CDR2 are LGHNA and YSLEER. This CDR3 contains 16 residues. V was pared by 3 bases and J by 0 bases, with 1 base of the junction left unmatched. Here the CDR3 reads CASSHGTSGSYNEQFF. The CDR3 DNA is TGCGCCAGCAGCCACGGGACTAGCGGCTCCTACAATGAGCAGTTCTTC.

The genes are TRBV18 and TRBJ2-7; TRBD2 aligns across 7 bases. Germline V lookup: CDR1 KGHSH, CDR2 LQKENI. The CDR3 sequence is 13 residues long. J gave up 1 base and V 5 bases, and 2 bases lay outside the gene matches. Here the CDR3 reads CASSGRGSYEQYF. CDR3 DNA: TGTGCCAGCTCAGGGCGGGGGTCCTACGAGCAGTACTTC.

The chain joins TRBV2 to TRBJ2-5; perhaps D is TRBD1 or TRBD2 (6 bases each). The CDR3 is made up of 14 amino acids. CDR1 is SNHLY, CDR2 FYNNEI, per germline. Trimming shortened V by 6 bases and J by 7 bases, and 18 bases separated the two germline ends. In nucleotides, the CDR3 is TGTGCCAGCAGAAAGGACAGCGGCGGGGCGACCCAGTACTTC. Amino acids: CASRKDSGGATQYF.

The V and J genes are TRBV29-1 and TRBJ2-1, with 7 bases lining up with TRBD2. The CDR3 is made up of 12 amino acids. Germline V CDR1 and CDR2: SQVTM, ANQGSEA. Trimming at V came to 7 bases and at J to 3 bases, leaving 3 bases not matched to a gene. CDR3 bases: TGCAGCGCCGGACTAGACTACAATGAGCAGTTCTTC. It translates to CSAGLDYNEQFF.

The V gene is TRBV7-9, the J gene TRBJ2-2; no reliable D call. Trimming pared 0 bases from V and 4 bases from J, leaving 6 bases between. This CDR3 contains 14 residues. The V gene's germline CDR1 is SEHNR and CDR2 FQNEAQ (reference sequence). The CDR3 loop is CASSLASTTGELFF. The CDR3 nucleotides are TGTGCCAGCAGCTTAGCGTCTACCACCGGGGAGCTGTTTTTT.

CDR3 in amino acids: CASSTGQGIKPQHF. The CDR3 region has the DNA TGTGCCAGTAGTACGGGACAGGGGATCAAGCCCCAGCATTTT. V usage is TRBV19 and J usage is TRBJ1-5; 10 positions agree with TRBD1. The CDR3 loop spans 14 amino acids. Germline V lookup: CDR1 LNHDA, CDR2 SQIVND (reference sequence). J lost 8 bases, V lost 4 bases, and 5 bases had no gene match.

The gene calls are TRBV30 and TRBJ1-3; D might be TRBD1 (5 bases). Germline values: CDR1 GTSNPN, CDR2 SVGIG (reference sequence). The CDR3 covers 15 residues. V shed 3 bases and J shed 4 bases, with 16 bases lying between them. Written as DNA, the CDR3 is TGTGCCTGGAGCCCGACCAGGGTGAGCGGAAACACCATATATTTT. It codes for CAWSPTRVSGNTIYF.

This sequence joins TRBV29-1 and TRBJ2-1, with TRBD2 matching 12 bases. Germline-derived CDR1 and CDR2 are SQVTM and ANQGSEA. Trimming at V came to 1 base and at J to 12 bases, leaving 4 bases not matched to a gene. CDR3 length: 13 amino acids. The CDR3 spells CSVEVGLAGVQFF. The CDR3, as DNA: TGCAGCGTTGAAGTGGGACTAGCGGGCGTGCAGTTCTTC.

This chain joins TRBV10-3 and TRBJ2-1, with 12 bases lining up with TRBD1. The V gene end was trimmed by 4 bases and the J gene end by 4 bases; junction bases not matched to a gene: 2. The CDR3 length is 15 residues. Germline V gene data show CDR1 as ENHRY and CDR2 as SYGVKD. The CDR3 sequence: CAISGGQGAYNEQFF. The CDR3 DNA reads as TGTGCCATCAGTGGGGGACAGGGGGCTTACAATGAGCAGTTCTTC.

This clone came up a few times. CDR3 DNA: TGTGCCAGCAGGCTAGCGGGGCCCCCCTACGAGCAGTACTTC. Protein product: CASRLAGPPYEQYF. This chain uses TRBV2 with TRBJ2-7; TRBD2 matches at 9 bases. The CDR3 loop spans 14 amino acids. CDR1 SNHLY and CDR2 FYNNEI come from the germline V gene. V was pared by 6 bases and J by 2 bases, with 5 bases of the junction left unmatched.

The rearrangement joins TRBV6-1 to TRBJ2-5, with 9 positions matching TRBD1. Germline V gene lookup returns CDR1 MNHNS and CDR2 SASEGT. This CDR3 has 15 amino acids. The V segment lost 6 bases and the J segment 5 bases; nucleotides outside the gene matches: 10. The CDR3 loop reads CASRKSGQGRETQYF. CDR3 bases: TGTGCCAGCAGGAAGAGTGGACAGGGGCGCGAGACCCAGTACTTC.

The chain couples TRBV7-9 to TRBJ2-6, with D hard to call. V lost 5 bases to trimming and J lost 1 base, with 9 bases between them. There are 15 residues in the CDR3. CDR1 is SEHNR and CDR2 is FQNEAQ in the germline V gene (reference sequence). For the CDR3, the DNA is TGTGCCAGCAGCCCCGCTTCATCTGGGGCCAACGTCCTGACTTTC. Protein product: CASSPASSGANVLTF.

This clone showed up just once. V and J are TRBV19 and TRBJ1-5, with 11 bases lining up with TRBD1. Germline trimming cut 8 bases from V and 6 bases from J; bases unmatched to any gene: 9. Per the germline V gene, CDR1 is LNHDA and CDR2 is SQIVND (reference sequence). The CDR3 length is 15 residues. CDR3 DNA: TGTGCCAGTGAACCGGGACAGGGGGTGGGTCAGCCCCAGCATTTT. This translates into CASEPGQGVGQPQHF.

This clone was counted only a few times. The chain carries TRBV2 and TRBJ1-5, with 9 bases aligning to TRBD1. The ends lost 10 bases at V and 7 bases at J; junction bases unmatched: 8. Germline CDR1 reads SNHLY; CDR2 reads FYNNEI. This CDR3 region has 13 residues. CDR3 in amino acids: CATQRDRVQPQHF. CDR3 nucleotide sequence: TGTGCCACCCAGAGGGACAGGGTGCAGCCCCAGCATTTT.

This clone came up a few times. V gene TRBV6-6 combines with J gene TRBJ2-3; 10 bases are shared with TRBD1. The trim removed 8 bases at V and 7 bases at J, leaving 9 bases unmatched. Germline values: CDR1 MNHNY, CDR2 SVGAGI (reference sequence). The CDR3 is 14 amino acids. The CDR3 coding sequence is TGTGCCAGCCTTGACAGGGGGCAGGGGAATACGCAGTATTTT. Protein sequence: CASLDRGQGNTQYF.

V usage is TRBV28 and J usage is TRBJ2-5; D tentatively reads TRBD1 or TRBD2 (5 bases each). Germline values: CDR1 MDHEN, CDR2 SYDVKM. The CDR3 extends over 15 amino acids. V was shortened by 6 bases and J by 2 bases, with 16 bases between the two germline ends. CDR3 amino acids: CASSSPGTLQETQYF. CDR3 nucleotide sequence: TGTGCCAGCAGCAGCCCCGGGACCCTTCAAGAGACCCAGTACTTC.

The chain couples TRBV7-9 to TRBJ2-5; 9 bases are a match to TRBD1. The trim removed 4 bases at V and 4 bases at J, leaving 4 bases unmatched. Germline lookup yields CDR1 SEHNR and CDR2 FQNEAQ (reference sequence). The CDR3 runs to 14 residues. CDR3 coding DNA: TGTGCCAGCAGCTGGACAGGGGCCGTAGAGACCCAGTACTTC. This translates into CASSWTGAVETQYF.

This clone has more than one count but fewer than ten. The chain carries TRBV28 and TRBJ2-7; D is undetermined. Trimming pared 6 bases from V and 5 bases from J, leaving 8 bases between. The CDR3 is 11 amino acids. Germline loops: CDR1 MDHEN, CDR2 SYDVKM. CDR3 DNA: TGTGCCAGCAGGGGGTTGCACGAGCAGTACTTC. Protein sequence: CASRGLHEQYF.

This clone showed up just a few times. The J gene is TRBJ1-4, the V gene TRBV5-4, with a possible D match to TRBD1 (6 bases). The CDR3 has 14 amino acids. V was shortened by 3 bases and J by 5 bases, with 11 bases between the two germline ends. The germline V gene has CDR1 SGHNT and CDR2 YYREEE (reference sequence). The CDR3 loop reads CASSSQGVNEKLFF. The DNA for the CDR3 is TGTGCCAGCAGCTCACAGGGTGTCAATGAAAAACTGTTTTTT. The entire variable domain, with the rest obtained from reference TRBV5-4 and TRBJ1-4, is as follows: ETGVTQSPTHLIKTRGQQVTLRCSSQSGHNTVSWYQQALGQGPQFIFQYYREEENGRGNFPPRFSGLQFPNYSSELNVNALELDDSALYLCASSSQGVNEKLFFGSGTQLSVL.